This T cell receptor beta chain was found in a study of blood T cells in healthy people across ages. Findings of the study overall: Among long-lived donors, naive CD4+ cells were more numerous and diversity higher than in aged donors. PBMCs that were unsorted prevented a conclusive naive versus antigen-experienced comparison. It was held that the diversity estimates obtained from one million T cells were underestimates.

The CDR3 spans 21 residues. Germline CDR1 and CDR2: MNHEY and SMNVEV (reference sequence). Trimming took off 6 bases at V and 5 bases at J, with 32 bases between the two ends. A second PCR of about 7 to 12 cycles used a sample-barcoded 5' primer and a J-beta primer mix. Using its own MiXCR run on the 5' RACE reads, TCRdb lists one record per CDR3 protein. The sample includes around 780,000 distinct CDR3 sequences, around three fifths of them seen just once. As concerns this clonotype: Its specificity is not known.

Isolated per sample were at least 7 million PBMCs. This rearrangement joins TRBV27 to TRBJ2-6, with D tentatively TRBD2 (6 bases). Sequenced input: blood. The TCR comes from a man between 35 and 55 years old in good health. CDR3 nucleotides: TGTGCCAGCAGCCCCCTGTGGGGAACCCCTATTTGGGGGGATCGGGCCAACGTCCTGACTTTC. Translating gives CASSPLWGTPIWGDRANVLTF.